This TCR beta chain was identified in a study of T cell clones after liver transplantation. The wider study: Subjects received no induction therapy and standard immunosuppression until randomization at 12-24 months post-transplant.

Measured with immunoSEQ multiplex PCR; TCRdb has only the in-frame clones, and not every one. This sample yields some 59,000 clones, of which 60% to 80% are seen a single time; nearly 10% belongs to the top ten. Germline CDR1 and CDR2: MNHNS and SASEGT. Trimming removed 1 base at V and 3 bases at J, with 12 bases between. This CDR3 is built from 15 residues. The source was CD4+ T cells from blood, collected at the 22-month timepoint. The sequence was collected from a human patient who received a liver transplant. Part of the T cells may come from the graft donor. The chain employs TRBV6-1 and TRBJ1-2, with D hard to call. The CDR3 region is CASSEELGRDYGYTF. The CDR3 DNA reads as TGTGCCAGCAGTGAAGAGTTAGGACGGGACTATGGCTACACCTTC.